This is a list of T cell receptor beta chains from one sample in a study of vaccination effects on CD4 cells after COVID-19. Their antigen targets remain unknown. Assay used: immunoSEQ multiplex PCR; TCRdb lists only in-frame clones, some missing. The table records 45,000 or so clones, about 70% of them present only once. The source was CD4+ T cells from PBMCs cultured without peptide, collected after COVID-19 vaccination. The origin of the receptors is a human donor who received a COVID-19 vaccine. Each CDR3 is given with its conserved first and last residue. Fields, in order: J gene, D gene, V gene, clone size, CDR3 protein, CDR3 DNA. The D gene is left open where the match is weak. The size field is filled for only some rows; it gives once, few, many or a size class.

>TRBJ2-3|-|TRBV10-3|-
CAISDQSSTDTQYF
TGTGCCATCAGTGATCAGAGTAGCACAGATACGCAGTATTTT
>TRBJ2-4|-|TRBV5-1|-
CASSSYSPGLAKNIQYF
TGCGCCAGCAGCTCATATTCTCCGGGACTAGCCAAAAACATTCAGTACTTC
>TRBJ1-6|-|TRBV27|-
CASRFSVGNSPLHF
TGTGCCAGCAGATTCTCCGTAGGTAATTCACCCCTCCACTTT
>TRBJ1-4|TRBD1|TRBV27|-
CASSLTRQGRNEKLFF
TGTGCCAGCAGTTTAACCCGACAGGGGAGGAATGAAAAACTGTTTTTT
>TRBJ2-3|-|TRBV4-1|few
CASSQDKRGHPRVADTQYF
TGCGCCAGCAGCCAAGATAAACGGGGCCACCCCCGAGTTGCAGATACGCAGTATTTT
>TRBJ2-3|TRBD2|TRBV6-5|-
CASSYQAGPVTDTQYF
TGTGCCAGCAGTTATCAAGCGGGGCCGGTCACAGATACGCAGTATTTT
>TRBJ1-2|-|TRBV30|few
CAWSVSQNYGYTF
TGTGCCTGGAGTGTAAGTCAGAACTATGGCTACACCTTC
>TRBJ1-1|-|TRBV4-1|once
CASRSGGQVNTEAFF
TGCGCCAGCAGGAGTGGGGGGCAGGTCAACACTGAAGCTTTCTTT
>TRBJ2-7|TRBD2|TRBV5-5|-
CASSLGGQRGHYEQYF
TGTGCCAGCAGCTTGGGCGGCCAGCGGGGTCACTACGAGCAGTACTTC
>TRBJ1-1|TRBD1|TRBV11-2|-
CASSPWTGVNTEAFF
TGTGCCAGCAGCCCCTGGACAGGAGTGAACACTGAAGCTTTCTTT
>TRBJ2-7|TRBD2|TRBV6-5|once
CASRGAGVSYEQYF
TGTGCCAGCAGAGGAGCGGGGGTCTCCTACGAGCAGTACTTC
>TRBJ1-1|-|TRBV6-6|-
CASSTHMNTEAFF
TGTGCCAGCAGTACTCATATGAACACTGAAGCTTTCTTT
>TRBJ1-3|-|TRBV12-5|-
CASGLSGTTIYF
TGTGCTAGTGGTTTATCAGGGACCACCATATATTTT
>TRBJ1-1|-|TRBV6-6|few
CASSPGADSNTEAFF
TGTGCCAGCAGTCCGGGAGCGGACAGCAACACTGAAGCTTTCTTT
>TRBJ2-7|TRBD2|TRBV6-2/TRBV6-3|-
CASSTFTGRAYYEQYF
TGTGCCAGCAGTACGTTCACGGGGAGGGCCTATTACGAGCAGTACTTC
>TRBJ2-7|TRBD2|TRBV5-4|-
CASSLSGLGYYEQYF
TGTGCCAGCAGCTTGTCGGGACTAGGGTACTACGAGCAGTACTTC
>TRBJ2-7|-|TRBV5-6|-
CASSLEYRDYEQYF
TGTGCCAGCAGCTTGGAGTACAGGGATTACGAGCAGTACTTC
>TRBJ2-3|TRBD2|TRBV7-9|-
CASSSSSGGIRDTQYF
TGTGCCAGCAGCTCCTCTAGCGGGGGGATCCGGGATACGCAGTATTTT
>TRBJ1-3|TRBD1|TRBV5-6|-
CASSLVGDRGPGNTIYF
TGTGCCAGCAGCTTGGTGGGTGACAGGGGGCCTGGAAACACCATATATTTT
>TRBJ2-2|-|TRBV2|-
CASTVAGELFF
TGTGCCAGCACTGTAGCCGGGGAGCTGTTTTTT
>TRBJ2-7|TRBD2|TRBV7-9|-
CASSTGTRKFREQYF
TGTGCCAGCAGTACCGGGACTAGAAAGTTTCGCGAGCAGTACTTC
>TRBJ2-7|TRBD1|TRBV7-2|-
CASSLGQGAFEQYF
TGTGCCAGCAGCTTAGGACAGGGGGCTTTCGAGCAGTACTTC
>TRBJ2-2|-|TRBV14|few
CASSPDSRELFF
TGTGCCAGCAGCCCAGACAGCCGGGAGCTGTTTTTT
>TRBJ2-3|TRBD2|TRBV5-4|-
CASSPTSGRFTDTQYF
TGTGCCAGCAGCCCGACTAGCGGGAGGTTCACAGATACGCAGTATTTT
>TRBJ1-1|-|TRBV6-5|-
CASSYTPAVLNTEAFF
TGTGCCAGCAGTTACACCCCGGCGGTTTTGAACACTGAAGCTTTCTTT
>TRBJ1-1|-|TRBV12-5|-
CASGRTSMNTEAFF
TGTGCTAGTGGCCGGACAAGCATGAACACTGAAGCTTTCTTT
>TRBJ2-5|-|TRBV7-9|few
CASTPLGGETQYF
TGTGCCAGCACCCCCCTGGGGGGAGAGACCCAGTACTTC
>TRBJ1-5|-|TRBV27|-
CASSLSGLSNQPQHF
TGTGCCAGCAGTTTGTCTGGGCTGAGCAATCAGCCCCAGCATTTT
>TRBJ2-5|-|TRBV5-4|once
CASSWDRGETQYF
TGTGCCAGCAGCTGGGATCGGGGAGAGACCCAGTACTTC